This TCR beta chain was recovered during a study of cytomegalovirus exposure and HLA in healthy donors. With 60 Vbeta and 13 Jbeta primers, the PCR was carried out. Method: immunoSEQ multiplex PCR; TCRdb's copy keeps in-frame clones and lacks some. The table has more than 95,000 clones, 60% to 85% seen once. Only a few counts were recorded for this clone. What it binds is not known. Looked up from germline, CDR1 is SGHDT and CDR2 is YYEEEE. The V gene end was trimmed by 3 bases and the J gene end by 9 bases; junction bases not matched to a gene: 7. The CDR3 covers 15 residues. Study findings and constraints: Rare sequences made up most TCRs, while some public TCRs were found in many donors. Presence/absence analyses assumed roughly uniform sequencing depth across donors, which may not hold.

This receptor was obtained from a woman younger than 35 in good health and CMV-seronegative. Sequencing input: PBMCs. The chain combines TRBV5-6 with TRBJ1-6, with 9 bases fitting TRBD1. CDR3 region: CASSSGQGERSPLHF. The CDR3 DNA follows: TGTGCCAGCAGCTCGGGACAGGGCGAACGTTCACCCCTCCACTTT.